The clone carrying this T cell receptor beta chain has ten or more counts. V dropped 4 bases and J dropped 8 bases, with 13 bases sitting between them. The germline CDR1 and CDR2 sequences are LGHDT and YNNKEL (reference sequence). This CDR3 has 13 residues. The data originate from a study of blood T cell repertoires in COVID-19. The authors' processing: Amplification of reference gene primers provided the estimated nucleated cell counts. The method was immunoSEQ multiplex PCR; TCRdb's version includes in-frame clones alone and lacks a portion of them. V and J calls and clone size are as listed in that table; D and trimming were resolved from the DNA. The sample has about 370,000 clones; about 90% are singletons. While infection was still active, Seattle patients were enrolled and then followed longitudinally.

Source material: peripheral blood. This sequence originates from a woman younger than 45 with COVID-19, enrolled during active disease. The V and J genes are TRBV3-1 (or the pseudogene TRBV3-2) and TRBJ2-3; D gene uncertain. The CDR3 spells CASSPDLVGTQYF. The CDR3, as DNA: TGTGCCAGCAGCCCAGACCTAGTGGGTACGCAGTATTTT.